This record looks at one T cell receptor (beta chain) sequence and its context. The ends lost 6 bases at V and 7 bases at J; junction bases unmatched: 4. CDR3 length equals 13 residues. Germline V gene lookup returns CDR1 MNHEY and CDR2 SMNVEV (reference sequence). Under the authors' procedure: How many nucleated cells were present was estimated from reference gene primer amplification. TCRdb keeps only in-frame clones here, not all; method: immunoSEQ multiplex PCR. The V and J calls and clone size are taken from that table; D and trimming were inferred from the DNA. Of more than 200,000 clones in the sample, roughly 90% were seen once. The data originate from a study of blood T cell repertoires in COVID-19. The overall study: There were acute and convalescent COVID-19 samples, and they came from the United States, Italy and Spain. T cells, B-cell-depleted T cells, or PBMCs provided the cDNA or gDNA that served as material.

Sequencing input: peripheral blood. The source is a man between 65 and 85 years old with acute or convalescent COVID-19. This chain uses TRBV27 with TRBJ1-4; 8 bases are a match to TRBD1. The CDR3 reads CASRPDRAEKLFF. In nucleotides, the CDR3 is TGTGCCAGCAGACCGGACAGGGCTGAAAAACTGTTTTTT.